This TCR beta chain comes out of a study of T cells expressing NK-cell markers. For the study at large: TCR beta repertoires came from sorted CD3+CD56+NKG2C+, CD3+CD56+NKG2C- and CD3+CD56-NKG2C+ T cells.

Of note for this clonotype: Its antigen remains unidentified.

5'RACE template switching with UMIs generated TCR beta cDNA. TCRdb processed the 5' RACE reads again and assigns one entry to each CDR3 protein, with no DNA. Recorded here are some 600,000 distinct CDR3 sequences; the top ten clones represent about 3.6%. The CDR3 length is 13 residues. Germline V lookup: CDR1 SGHRS, CDR2 YFSETQ. General study results and limits: A handful of donors' CD3+CD56-NKG2C+ cells were dominated by the same clonotypes. Dominant NKG2C+ clonotypes made up roughly 1.0-7.0% of CD8+ T cells in roughly six donors.

This chain uses TRBV5-1 with TRBJ2-6. This receptor was identified in a man aged 18 to 30 in good health. Sequenced: blood T cells: a sorted CD56 or NKG2C T cell subset, CD4+ or CD8+ T cells, or bulk PBMC T cells (not recorded which). The CDR3 sequence: CASSLPGANVLTF.